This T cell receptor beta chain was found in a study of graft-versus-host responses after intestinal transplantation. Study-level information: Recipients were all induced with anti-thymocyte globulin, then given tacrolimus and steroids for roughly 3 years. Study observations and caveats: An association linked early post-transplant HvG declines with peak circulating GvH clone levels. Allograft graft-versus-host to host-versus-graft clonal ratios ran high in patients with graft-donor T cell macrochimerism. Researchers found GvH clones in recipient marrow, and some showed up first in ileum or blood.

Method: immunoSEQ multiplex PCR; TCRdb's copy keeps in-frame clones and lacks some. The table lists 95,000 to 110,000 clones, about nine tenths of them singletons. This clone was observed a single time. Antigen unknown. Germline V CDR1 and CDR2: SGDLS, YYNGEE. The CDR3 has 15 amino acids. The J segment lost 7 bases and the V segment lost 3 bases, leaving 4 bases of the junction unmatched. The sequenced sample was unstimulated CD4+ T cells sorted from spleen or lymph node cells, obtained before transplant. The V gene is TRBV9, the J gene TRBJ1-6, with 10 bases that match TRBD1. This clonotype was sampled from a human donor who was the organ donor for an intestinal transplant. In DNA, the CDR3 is TGTGCCAGCAGCGACCGGGACAGGGGAAATTCACCCCTCCACTTT. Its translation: CASSDRDRGNSPLHF.